This T cell receptor beta chain was identified during a study of response to subunit inactivated influenza vaccine. Broader study findings: The authors offered the suggestion that each seasonal influenza vaccination recruits few new T cells.

Losses at the gene ends were 4 bases for V and 0 bases for J; bases not matched to a gene: 5. The V gene's germline CDR1 is SGHRS and CDR2 YFSETQ. CDR3 length equals 17 residues. The sample holds a few counts of this clonotype. Its antigen is unknown. TCRdb ran MiXCR on the RT-PCR reads and lists one entry per CDR3 protein. The table lists 610,000 or so distinct CDR3 sequences, about 15% of them singletons. The chain links TRBV5-1 to TRBJ1-6, with 9 bases identical to TRBD1. The specimen was PBMCs from blood, collected roughly 12 days after vaccination. The TCR originated in a man aged 45 to 65 who received an inactivated influenza vaccine. The CDR3 nucleotides are TGCGCCAGCAGCATACAGGGGGCCAGCTCCTATAATTCACCCCTCCACTTT. This sequence encodes CASSIQGASSYNSPLHF.